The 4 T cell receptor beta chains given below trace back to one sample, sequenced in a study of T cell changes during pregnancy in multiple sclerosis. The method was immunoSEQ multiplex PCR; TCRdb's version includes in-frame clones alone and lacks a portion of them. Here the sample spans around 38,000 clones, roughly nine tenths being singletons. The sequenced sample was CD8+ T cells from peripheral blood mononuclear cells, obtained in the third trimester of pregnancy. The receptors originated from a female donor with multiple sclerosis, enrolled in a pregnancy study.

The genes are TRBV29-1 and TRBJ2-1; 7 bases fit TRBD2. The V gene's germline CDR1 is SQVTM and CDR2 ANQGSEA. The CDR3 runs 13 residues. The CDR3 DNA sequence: TGCAGTACCCTAGCGGCTGATTACAATGAGCAGTTCTTC. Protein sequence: CSTLAADYNEQFF.

CDR3 in DNA: TGTGCCAGCAGTCCCTATCTAGCGGGAGACAACGAGCAGTACTTC. Its protein product is CASSPYLAGDNEQYF. V is TRBV27 and J is TRBJ2-7; 10 positions agree with TRBD2. The CDR3 totals 15 residues. Trimming removed 5 bases from V and 5 bases from J; junction bases left unmatched: 9. The V gene's germline CDR1 is MNHEY and CDR2 SMNVEV (reference sequence).

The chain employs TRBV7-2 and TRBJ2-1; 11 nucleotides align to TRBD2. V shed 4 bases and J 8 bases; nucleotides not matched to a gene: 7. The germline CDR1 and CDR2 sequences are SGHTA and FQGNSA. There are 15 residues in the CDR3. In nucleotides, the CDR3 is TGTGCCAGCAGCTCAATAACTAGCGGGAGCTATGAGCAGTTCTTC. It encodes CASSSITSGSYEQFF.

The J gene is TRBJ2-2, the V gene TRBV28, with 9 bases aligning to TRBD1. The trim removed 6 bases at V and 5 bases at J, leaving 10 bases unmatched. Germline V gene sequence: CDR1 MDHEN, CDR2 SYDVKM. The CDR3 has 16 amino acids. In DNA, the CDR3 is TGTGCCAGCAGCTCCCTGGACAGGGGACCAACCGGGGAGCTGTTTTTT. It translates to CASSSLDRGPTGELFF.